These 27 T cell receptor beta chains were all obtained from the same sample, sequenced in a study of T cell repertoires in cytomegalovirus infection (dated by TCRdb to the late 2010s). The treatment or condition label corresponds to: in vitro stimulation with specific CMV peptide epitopes to enrich CMV-specific T cells. These reads were obtained on an Illumina HiSeq 1500. The public sequencing data were trimmed at Q25 with fastp and processed into clonotypes with MiXCR by TCRdb, which kept only in-frame beta chains. A single entry per CDR3 protein holds the most common genes and DNA from its merged rows. In this sample the table shows a few hundred thousand distinct CDR3 sequences, just under 35% of which occur a single time. The ten biggest clones cover roughly 14% of the sample. Their antigens are not known. The sample in question was cultured PBMCs, obtained from culture after CMV antigen stimulation. The receptor source for this set is a human donor in good health (CMV status not recorded). Some clones in this sample may be carry-over from other donors' samples.

Many counts were recorded for this clonotype. The rearrangement links TRBV7-2 to TRBJ2-5, with no clear D. In germline, CDR1 is SGHTA, CDR2 FQGNSA. CDR3 size: 15 residues. V was shortened by 1 base and J by 5 bases, with 14 bases between the two germline ends. The CDR3 region has the DNA TGTGCCAGCAGCTTAGTGACCGTTATGGCGGAGACCCAGTACTTC. Protein sequence: CASSLVTVMAETQYF.

The J gene is TRBJ2-1, the V gene TRBV15, with D unclear. Per the germline V gene, CDR1 is LNHNV and CDR2 is YYDKDF (reference sequence). With 1 base removed from V and 9 bases from J, the gap between germline ends came to 7 bases. This CDR3 comprises 12 residues. Here the CDR3 reads CATSRVSGEQFF. CDR3 DNA: TGTGCCACCAGCAGAGTTTCGGGTGAGCAGTTCTTC.

This chain links TRBV6-5 with TRBJ1-2, with 8 nucleotides matching TRBD1. Germline V gene lookup returns CDR1 MNHEY and CDR2 SVGAGI. V lost 6 bases, J lost 6 bases, and 12 bases stayed unmatched. The CDR3 has 15 residues. The CDR3 DNA reads TGTGCCAGCAGCAAGGGGGACAGGCCCTCCGATGGCTACACCTTC. It translates to CASSKGDRPSDGYTF.

This clonotype was seen a handful of times. This chain joins TRBV28 and TRBJ1-5; no definite D call. CDR1 is MDHEN, CDR2 SYDVKM, per germline. The CDR3 loop spans 18 amino acids. Between the trimmed V and J ends, which lost 3 bases and 0 bases, there was a span of 18 bases. CDR3 coding DNA: TGTGCCAGCAGTTTGGTCCCTCGCCCGGAGGATAGCAATCAGCCCCAGCATTTT. Amino acid sequence: CASSLVPRPEDSNQPQHF.

V gene TRBV10-3 combines with J gene TRBJ2-7; 10 bases line up with TRBD2. The V and J ends lost 2 bases and 5 bases, in that order; junction bases with no gene match: 0. Germline V gene lookup returns CDR1 ENHRY and CDR2 SYGVKD. The CDR3 is made up of 13 amino acids. The CDR3 nucleotides read TGTGCCATCAGTGAGCTAGCGGGAGACGAGCAGTACGTC. Translated, it gives CAISELAGDEQYV.

This sequence joins TRBV4-1 and TRBJ2-3; 9 bases align to TRBD1. In germline, CDR1 is MGHRA, CDR2 YSYEKL. The CDR3 contains 16 residues. The V gene end was trimmed by 0 bases and the J gene end by 2 bases; junction bases not matched to a gene: 3. CDR3 in DNA: TGCGCCAGCAGCCAAGAGGGGACAGGGCCCACAGATACGCAGTATTTT. Protein product: CASSQEGTGPTDTQYF.

The chain recombines TRBV28 with TRBJ2-2, with 7 nucleotides matching TRBD2. CDR1 is MDHEN, CDR2 SYDVKM, per germline. CDR3 size: 16 residues. V dropped 2 bases and J dropped 5; count of bases not matched to a gene: 8. The CDR3 is CASSLIAGVQTGELFF. CDR3 DNA: TGTGCCAGCAGTTTAATTGCGGGAGTCCAAACCGGGGAGCTGTTTTTT.

This chain connects TRBV7-9 to TRBJ1-2, with D unresolved. Germline V lookup: CDR1 SEHNR, CDR2 FQNEAQ (reference sequence). This CDR3 region has 13 residues. The V end was cut by 8 bases, the J end by 2 bases, with 12 bases between. CDR3 sequence reads: CASGVGSNYGYTF. DNA for the CDR3: TGTGCCAGCGGAGTCGGGTCAAACTATGGCTACACCTTC. The entire variable domain, with the rest obtained from reference TRBV7-9 and TRBJ1-2, is as follows: DTGVSQNPRHKITKRGQNVTFRCDPISEHNRLYWYRQTLGQGPEFLTYFQNEAQLEKSRLLSDRFSAERPKGSFSTLEIQRTEQGDSAMYLCASGVGSNYGYTFGSGTRLTVV.

The chain carries TRBV7-2 and TRBJ2-7; maybe TRBD2 (6 bases). The CDR3 runs 16 residues. Trimming removed 6 bases from V and 4 bases from J, with 22 bases in between. The germline V gene has CDR1 SGHTA and CDR2 FQGNSA. The CDR3 is CASSLSGPSPYYEQYF. CDR3 bases: TGTGCCAGCAGTCTTAGCGGCCCTAGTCCCTATTACGAGCAGTACTTC.

The J gene is TRBJ2-7, the V gene TRBV7-2, with TRBD1 identical over 12 bases. The V and J ends lost 5 bases and 2 bases, in that order; junction bases with no gene match: 4. The CDR3 sequence is 15 residues long. Germline V gene data show CDR1 as SGHTA and CDR2 as FQGNSA. CDR3 sequence (DNA): TGTGCCAGCAGCCCGGGGACAGGGGGCCCCTACGAGCAGTACGTC. Amino acid sequence: CASSPGTGGPYEQYV.

J is TRBJ1-2 and V is TRBV5-6, with TRBD1 matching 9 bases. From germline, CDR1 is SGHDT and CDR2 YYEEEE. With 3 bases clipped from V and 4 bases from J, the junction kept 4 bases outside the gene matches. The CDR3 is 14 residues long. DNA for the CDR3: TGTGCCAGCAGCTCCGGACAGGGGAGCTATGGCTACACCTTC. This translates into CASSSGQGSYGYTF.

The chain uses TRBV7-6 and TRBJ2-1; 9 positions match TRBD2. Germline loops: CDR1 SGHVS, CDR2 FNYEAQ. The CDR3 consists of 15 residues. With V trimmed by 3 bases and J by 4 bases, 4 bases remained unmatched. In DNA, the CDR3 is TGTGCCAGCAGCTTTAGCGGGAGACCGTACAATGAGCAGTTCTTC. It encodes CASSFSGRPYNEQFF.

This clonotype appeared many times. This chain joins TRBV4-3 and TRBJ1-1; D is unclear. The CDR3 consists of 16 residues. V shed 0 bases and J shed 6 bases, with 17 bases lying between them. Germline CDR1 reads LGHNA; CDR2 reads YSLEER. The CDR3 sequence: CASSQDVVGSRPEAFF. CDR3 DNA: TGCGCCAGCAGCCAAGACGTAGTGGGGAGCAGGCCTGAAGCTTTCTTT.

This clonotype was seen at least ten times. The genes are TRBV5-1 and TRBJ2-3, with 10 positions matching TRBD2. V was pared by 3 bases and J by 0 bases, with 1 base of the junction left unmatched. The CDR3 covers 15 residues. Per germline, CDR1 SGHRS and CDR2 YFSETQ. The CDR3 loop is CASSSTSGSTDTQYF. DNA of the CDR3: TGCGCCAGCAGCTCGACTAGCGGGAGCACAGATACGCAGTATTTT.

The V gene is TRBV10-3, the J gene TRBJ2-3; 7 bases agree with TRBD1. Germline values: CDR1 ENHRY, CDR2 SYGVKD. V trimming: 2 bases; J trimming: 2 bases; junction bases outside the gene matches: 4. CDR3 size: 15 residues. The CDR3 bases are TGTGCCATCAGTGAGACAGGGGCGACCACAGATACGCAGTATTTT. Translated, it gives CAISETGATTDTQYF.

The chain combines TRBV15 with TRBJ2-5; 10 nucleotides match TRBD1. Germline V gene lookup returns CDR1 LNHNV and CDR2 YYDKDF (reference sequence). This CDR3 spans 14 amino acids. The CDR3, as DNA: TGTGCAACCGGTGGGACAGGGGCATTCGAGACCCAGTACTTC. Its protein is CATGGTGAFETQYF.

V gene TRBV6-2 or TRBV6-3 combines with J gene TRBJ1-2, with 8 bases that match TRBD1. Germline lookup yields CDR1 MNHEY and CDR2 SVGEGT. With 0 bases clipped from V and 3 bases from J, the junction kept 6 bases outside the gene matches. This CDR3 has 16 amino acids. Here the CDR3 reads CASSYSQGQVDYGYTF. The DNA of the CDR3 is TGTGCCAGCAGTTACTCGCAGGGACAGGTGGACTATGGCTACACCTTC.

The chain employs TRBV4-3 and TRBJ2-1, with TRBD2 identical over 9 bases. CDR1 is LGHNA, CDR2 YSLEER, per germline. CDR3 length: 15 amino acids. V was clipped by 8 bases and J by 6 bases; unmatched bases: 11. CDR3: CASGSSGRWGNEQFF. The DNA of the CDR3 is TGCGCCAGCGGAAGCAGCGGGAGGTGGGGCAATGAGCAGTTCTTC.

The table lists this clonotype with a few counts. This chain uses TRBV6-5 with TRBJ2-1; 8 bases line up with TRBD2. Germline V gene sequence: CDR1 MNHEY, CDR2 SVGAGI. V gave up 2 bases and J gave up 4 bases; unmatched junction bases: 4. The CDR3 length is 15 residues. The chain's CDR3 is CASSYEREMYNEQFF. DNA of the CDR3: TGTGCCAGCAGTTACGAGCGGGAGATGTACAATGAGCAGTTCTTC.

This clonotype has just a few counts. At one end the junction does not follow the germline gene, possibly because of a read error. The chain uses TRBV6-1 and TRBJ2-4, with TRBD1 identical over 10 bases. CDR1 and CDR2 (germline): MNHNS, SASEGT. The CDR3 runs 12 residues. DNA of the CDR3: TGTGCCAGCAGTACCCCGACAGGGGGCCCGCACTTC. It yields the protein CASSTPTGGPHF.

V is TRBV6-2 or TRBV6-3 and J is TRBJ1-2, with TRBD1 identical over 7 bases. This CDR3 has 13 amino acids. CDR1 is MNHEY and CDR2 is SVGEGT in the germline V gene. The ends lost 6 bases at V and 7 bases at J; junction bases unmatched: 8. The CDR3 spells CASSLTGNGGYTF. Here the CDR3 DNA reads TGTGCCAGCAGCTTGACAGGGAACGGTGGCTACACCTTC.

There are many counts of this clonotype. The chain links TRBV7-2 to TRBJ2-1; D call uncertain. This CDR3 is built from 15 residues. CDR1 is SGHTA and CDR2 is FQGNSA in the germline V gene. The V gene lost 3 bases and the J gene lost 2 bases, with 11 bases spanning the gap. CDR3 loop: CASSLTWQAYNEQFF. In DNA form, the CDR3 reads TGTGCCAGCAGCTTGACTTGGCAGGCCTACAATGAGCAGTTCTTC.

The chain links TRBV12-3 or TRBV12-4 to TRBJ2-1, with TRBD2 matching over 7 bases. J gave up 6 bases and V 6 bases, and 11 bases lay outside the gene matches. The CDR3 totals 15 residues. The CDR3 nucleotides read TGTGCCAGCAGCCCCGTTTCAGCGGGATCCAATGAGCAGTTCTTC. This codes for CASSPVSAGSNEQFF.

This clonotype was observed a handful of times. The rearrangement uses TRBV6-5 and TRBJ2-7, with D tentatively TRBD1 or TRBD2 (5 bases each). V was pared by 7 bases and J by 2 bases, with 12 bases between. From germline, CDR1 is MNHEY and CDR2 SVGAGI. The CDR3 length is 13 residues. The CDR3 DNA reads TGTGCCAGCACCTCTGGGGGAGCCTACGAGCAGTACTTC. Protein sequence: CASTSGGAYEQYF.

V and J are TRBV19 and TRBJ2-2; 7 bases map to TRBD1. V lost 1 base and J lost 7; bases outside the gene matches: 3. The CDR3 has 14 amino acids. The germline V gene encodes CDR1 LNHDA and CDR2 SQIVND (reference sequence). This CDR3 is CASSIAGTDGELFF. The CDR3 nucleotides read TGTGCCAGTAGTATAGCCGGGACAGACGGGGAGCTGTTTTTT.

This rearrangement joins TRBV19 to TRBJ2-1; TRBD2 matches at 10 bases. The CDR3 runs 18 residues. V lost 5 bases to trimming and J lost 3 bases; unmatched junction nucleotides: 13. Per the germline V gene, CDR1 is LNHDA and CDR2 is SQIVND (reference sequence). The CDR3, as DNA: TGTGCCAGTAGTTTACTAAACCCGGGACTAGCGAGCTACAATGAGCAGTTCTTC. Amino acids: CASSLLNPGLASYNEQFF.

V is TRBV6-1 and J is TRBJ2-7, with a tentative D call TRBD1 (6 bases). CDR1 is MNHNS and CDR2 is SASEGT in the germline V gene. Trimming took off 7 bases at V and 0 bases at J, with 7 bases between the two ends. The CDR3 consists of 12 residues. DNA for the CDR3: TGTGCCAGCATAGGGGGCTCCTACGAGCAGTACTTC. Amino acid sequence: CASIGGSYEQYF.